Following are 4 T cell receptor beta chains from one sample sequenced in a study of T cells in Graves' hyperthyroidism and ophthalmopathy. Amplified TCR beta CDR3 regions derived from RNA transcripts. The HTBI set primed first-round TCR CDR3 RT-PCR. TCRdb itself ran the multiplex PCR reads through MiXCR, one entry per CDR3 protein. The table records approximately 620,000 distinct CDR3 sequences, approximately 15% of them present only once. The sequenced sample consisted of blood. Source of these receptors: a woman aged 40 to 50 with Graves' ophthalmopathy.

This clonotype was counted many times. This rearrangement joins TRBV5-1 to TRBJ2-1; D uncertain. This CDR3 spans 15 amino acids. Per the germline V gene, CDR1 is SGHRS and CDR2 is YFSETQ. V was clipped by 5 bases and J by 2 bases, with 14 bases between them. The chain's CDR3 is CASSRALDTYNEQFF. The CDR3 bases are TGCGCCAGCAGTCGCGCCCTAGACACCTACAATGAGCAGTTCTTC.

This clonotype was recorded only once. A single base separates this from a much larger clone, so it may be a read error. The J gene is TRBJ2-5, the V gene TRBV18, with D possibly matching TRBD1 (6 bases). The CDR3 contains 13 residues. V lost 3 bases, J lost 4 bases, and 9 bases lay in between. Germline loops: CDR1 KGHSH, CDR2 LQKENI. The CDR3 DNA reads TGTGCCAGCTCACCGGACAGCCGAGAGACCCAGTACTTC. Encoded protein: CASSPDSRETQYF.

The chain links TRBV7-9 to TRBJ2-2, with TRBD2 as a possible D gene (6 bases). Germline V CDR1 and CDR2: SEHNR, FQNEAQ (reference sequence). V lost 5 bases to trimming and J lost 3 bases, with 13 bases between them. The length of the CDR3 is 15 residues. The CDR3 reads CASSPGLLHTGELFF. CDR3 coding DNA: TGTGCCAGCAGCCCGGGACTTCTCCACACCGGGGAGCTGTTTTTT.

The chain is built from TRBV7-9 and TRBJ2-3; D remains unclear. CDR1 and CDR2 from the germline V gene are SEHNR and FQNEAQ (reference sequence). Trimming removed 4 bases from V and 0 bases from J, with 11 bases in between. The CDR3 sequence is 15 residues long. The CDR3, as DNA: TGTGCCAGCAGCTCCCACATTGCTAGCACAGATACGCAGTATTTT. Its translation: CASSSHIASTDTQYF.